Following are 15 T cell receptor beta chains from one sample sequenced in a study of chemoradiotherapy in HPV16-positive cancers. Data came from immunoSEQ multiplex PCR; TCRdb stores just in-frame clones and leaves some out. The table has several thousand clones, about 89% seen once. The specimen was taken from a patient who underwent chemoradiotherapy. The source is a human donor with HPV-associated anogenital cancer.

CDR3 coding DNA: TGTGCCACCAGCAGAGACTTCCCGGCCCCTGGGGGCTACACCTTC. It specifies CATSRDFPAPGGYTF. This chain connects TRBV15 to TRBJ1-2; D not resolved. This CDR3 spans 15 amino acids. Deletions cut 0 bases from V and 8 bases from J, with 16 bases between. Germline values: CDR1 LNHNV, CDR2 YYDKDF (reference sequence).

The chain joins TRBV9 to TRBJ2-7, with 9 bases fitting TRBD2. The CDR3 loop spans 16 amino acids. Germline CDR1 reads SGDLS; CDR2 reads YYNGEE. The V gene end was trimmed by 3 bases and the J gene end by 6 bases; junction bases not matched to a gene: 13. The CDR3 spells CASSDSVQREVSEQYF. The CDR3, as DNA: TGTGCCAGCAGCGATAGCGTCCAGCGGGAGGTCTCCGAGCAGTACTTC. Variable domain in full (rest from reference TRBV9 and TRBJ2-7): DSGVTQTPKHLITATGQRVTLRCSPRSGDLSVYWYQQSLDQGLQFLIQYYNGEERAKGNILERFSAQQFPDLHSELNLSSLELGDSALYFCASSDSVQREVSEQYFGPGTRLTVT.

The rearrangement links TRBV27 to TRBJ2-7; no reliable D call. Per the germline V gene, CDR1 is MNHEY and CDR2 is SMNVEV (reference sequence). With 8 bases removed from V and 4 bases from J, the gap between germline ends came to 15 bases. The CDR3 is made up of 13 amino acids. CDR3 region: CASSIRAYYEQYF. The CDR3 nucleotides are TGTGCCAGCTCTATCCGGGCCTATTACGAGCAGTACTTC.

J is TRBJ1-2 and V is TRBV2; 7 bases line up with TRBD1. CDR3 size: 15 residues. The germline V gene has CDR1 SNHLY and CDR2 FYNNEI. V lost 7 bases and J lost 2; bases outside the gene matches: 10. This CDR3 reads CASKEGAGYNYGYTF. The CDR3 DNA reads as TGTGCCAGCAAAGAGGGGGCAGGATACAACTATGGCTACACCTTC.

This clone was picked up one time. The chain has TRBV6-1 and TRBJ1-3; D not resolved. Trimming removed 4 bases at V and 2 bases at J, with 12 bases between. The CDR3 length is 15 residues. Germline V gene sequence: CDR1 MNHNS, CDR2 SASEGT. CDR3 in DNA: TGTGCCAGCAGTGGAACGGGGTATACTGGAAACACCATATATTTT. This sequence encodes CASSGTGYTGNTIYF.

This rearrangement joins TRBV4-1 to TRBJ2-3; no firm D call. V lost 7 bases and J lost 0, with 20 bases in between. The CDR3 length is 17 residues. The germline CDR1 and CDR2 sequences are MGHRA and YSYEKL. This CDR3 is CASTPQVPARSTDTQYF. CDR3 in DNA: TGCGCCAGCACCCCTCAAGTACCGGCACGAAGCACAGATACGCAGTATTTT.

Here the CDR3 reads CASSVSSYEQYF. The DNA of the CDR3 is TGTGCCAGCAGTGTCAGCTCCTACGAGCAGTACTTC. The chain carries TRBV25-1 and TRBJ2-7; D remains ambiguous. Looked up from germline, CDR1 is MGHDK and CDR2 is SYGVNS. The CDR3 is made up of 12 amino acids. Trimming removed 4 bases from V and 0 bases from J, with 4 bases in between.

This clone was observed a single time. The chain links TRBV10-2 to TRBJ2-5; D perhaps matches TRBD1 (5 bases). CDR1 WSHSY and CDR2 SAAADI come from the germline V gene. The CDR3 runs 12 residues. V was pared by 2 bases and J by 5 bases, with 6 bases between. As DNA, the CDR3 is TGCGCCAGCAGTGAGAACAGGGAGACCCAGTACTTC. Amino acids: CASSENRETQYF.

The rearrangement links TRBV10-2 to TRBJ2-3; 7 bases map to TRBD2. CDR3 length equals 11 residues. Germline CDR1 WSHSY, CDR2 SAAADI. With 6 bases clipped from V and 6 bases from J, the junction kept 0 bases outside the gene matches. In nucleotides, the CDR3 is TGCGCCAGCAGCGGGGGGGATACGCAGTATTTT. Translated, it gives CASSGGDTQYF.

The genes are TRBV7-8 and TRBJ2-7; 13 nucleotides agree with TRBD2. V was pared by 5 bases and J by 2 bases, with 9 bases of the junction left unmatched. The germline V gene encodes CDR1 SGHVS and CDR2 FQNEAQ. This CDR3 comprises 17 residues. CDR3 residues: CASSLTSGGIQTYEQYF. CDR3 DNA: TGTGCCAGCAGCCTGACTAGCGGGGGGATACAAACCTACGAGCAGTACTTC.

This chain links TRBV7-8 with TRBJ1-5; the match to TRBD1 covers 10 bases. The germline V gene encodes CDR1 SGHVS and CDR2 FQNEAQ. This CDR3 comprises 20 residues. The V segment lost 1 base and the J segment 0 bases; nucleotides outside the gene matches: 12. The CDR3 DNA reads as TGTGCCAGCAGCTTAGGGTCGACAGGGGGCATCGTGGTTAGCAATCAGCCCCAGCATTTT. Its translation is CASSLGSTGGIVVSNQPQHF.

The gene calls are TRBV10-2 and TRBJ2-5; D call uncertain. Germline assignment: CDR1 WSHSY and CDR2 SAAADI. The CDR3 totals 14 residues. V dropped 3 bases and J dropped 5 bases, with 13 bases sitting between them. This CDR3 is CASSDRARGETQYF. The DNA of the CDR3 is TGCGCCAGCAGTGACCGGGCCCGAGGCGAGACCCAGTACTTC.

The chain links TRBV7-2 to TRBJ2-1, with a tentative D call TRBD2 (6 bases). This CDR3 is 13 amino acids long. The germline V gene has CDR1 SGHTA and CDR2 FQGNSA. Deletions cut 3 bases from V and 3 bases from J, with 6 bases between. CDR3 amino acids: CASSLTSYNEQFF. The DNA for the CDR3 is TGTGCCAGCAGCTTGACTAGCTACAATGAGCAGTTCTTC.

The DNA for the CDR3 is TGTGCCAGCAGCCCCCGTGGACAGGTTGACACTGAAGCTTTCTTT. The encoded protein is CASSPRGQVDTEAFF. The chain uses TRBV4-2 and TRBJ1-1, with 7 bases lining up with TRBD1. V gave up 4 bases and J gave up 3 bases; unmatched junction bases: 8. This CDR3 is built from 15 residues. Germline V gives CDR1 LGHNA, CDR2 YNFKEQ.

CDR3 bases: TGTGCCTGGACTCTCGCGCTAGCGGGGGCTACAGATACGCAGTATTTT. Translation: CAWTLALAGATDTQYF. The rearrangement joins TRBV30 to TRBJ2-3; 10 bases align to TRBD2. The CDR3 loop spans 16 amino acids. The germline CDR1 and CDR2 sequences are GTSNPN and SVGIG (reference sequence). J gave up 3 bases and V 4 bases, and 10 bases lay outside the gene matches.